The rows below give T cell receptor beta chains drawn from one sample of a study of PD-L1 blockade in urothelial cancer. Clones were read by immunoSEQ multiplex PCR, and TCRdb kept only the in-frame ones, dropping some. The table lists 38,000 or so clones, about 85% of them singletons. The material was PBMCs, obtained around atezolizumab (anti-PD-L1) treatment. The receptors were gathered from a man in his sixties or seventies with urothelial cancer. CDR3s include the opening cysteine and the closing phenylalanine or tryptophan. D genes are given only for firm matches. Rows may omit the clone size; those that give it use once, few, many or a size class.

>.|TRBV29-1|TRBJ1-1|.
CSVAREANTEAFF
TGCAGCGTCGCCAGGGAGGCGAACACTGAAGCTTTCTTT
>few|TRBV5-6|TRBJ2-7|TRBD1
CASSGKGAMDEQYF
TGTGCCAGCAGCGGGAAGGGGGCGATGGACGAGCAGTACTTC
>.|TRBV7-2|TRBJ2-1|.
CASSLGQRIQGEQFF
TGTGCCAGCAGCTTAGGACAGAGGATTCAAGGCGAGCAGTTCTTC
>.|TRBV4-1|TRBJ1-4|TRBD1
CASSQGQATTNEKLFF
TGCGCCAGCAGCCAGGGACAGGCCACAACTAATGAAAAACTGTTTTTT
>.|TRBV5-3|TRBJ1-3|TRBD1
CAGPPRQGISSGNTIYF
TGTGCCGGACCCCCGAGACAGGGAATTAGCTCTGGAAACACCATATATTTT
>few|TRBV9|TRBJ1-4|TRBD1
CASSASGTGVEKLFF
TGTGCCAGCAGCGCATCCGGGACAGGAGTTGAAAAACTGTTTTTT
>few|TRBV28|TRBJ2-7|TRBD2
CATQGLAGLYEQYF
TGTGCCACCCAGGGACTAGCGGGACTCTACGAGCAGTACTTC
>.|TRBV29-1|TRBJ2-3|.
CSVEERWGGTGSTDTQYF
TGCAGCGTTGAAGAGAGATGGGGTGGGACTGGAAGCACAGATACGCAGTATTTT
>.|TRBV10-1|TRBJ2-7|.
CASSDSGFSYEQYF
TGCGCCAGCAGTGATAGCGGCTTCTCCTACGAGCAGTACTTC
>.|TRBV30|TRBJ1-3|.
CAWSYDTYSGNTIYF
TGTGCCTGGAGCTATGACACGTACTCTGGAAACACCATATATTTT
>once|TRBV25-1|TRBJ2-2|.
CATDPNTGELFF
TGTGCGACAGACCCAAACACCGGGGAGCTGTTTTTT
>medium-sized|TRBV19|TRBJ2-5|TRBD1
CASSMGQGSQYF
TGTGCCAGTAGTATGGGACAGGGGAGCCAGTACTTC
>.|TRBV29-1|TRBJ1-5|TRBD1
CSVRLGQGGQPQHF
TGCAGCGTCAGACTCGGACAGGGTGGGCAGCCCCAGCATTTT
>.|TRBV5-1|TRBJ2-2|.
CASVTGADSMNTGELFF
TGCGCCAGCGTGACAGGAGCCGACTCAATGAACACCGGGGAGCTGTTTTTT